The 20 T cell receptor beta chains below come from one sample, sequenced in a study of blood T cell repertoires in COVID-19. The data were produced by immunoSEQ multiplex PCR, yet TCRdb's version contains in-frame clones alone and is incomplete. The sample carries 250,000 to 300,000 clones, around 88% recorded once. Sequenced input: peripheral blood. The receptor source for this set is a woman between 70 and 85 years old with COVID-19, enrolled during active disease.

The chain uses TRBV30 and TRBJ2-5; D perhaps matches TRBD1 (5 bases). From germline, CDR1 is GTSNPN and CDR2 SVGIG (reference sequence). CDR3 size: 10 residues. DNA for the CDR3: TGTGTGGCAGGGCAAGAGACCCAGTACTTC. It encodes CVAGQETQYF.

The V call is TRBV5-4, the J call TRBJ1-2, with 11 bases that match TRBD1. The trim removed 4 bases at V and 4 bases at J, leaving 6 bases unmatched. This CDR3 has 15 amino acids. Germline V gene data show CDR1 as SGHNT and CDR2 as YYREEE (reference sequence). The CDR3 here is CASSPGTGGGYGYTF. CDR3 coding DNA: TGTGCCAGCAGCCCCGGGACAGGGGGAGGCTATGGCTACACCTTC.

In DNA, the CDR3 is TGCAGCGTCGCCATGGGGACAGGGGGGGATACGCAGTATTTT. Its protein product is CSVAMGTGGDTQYF. This chain connects TRBV29-1 to TRBJ2-3; 11 bases fit TRBD1. Germline V lookup: CDR1 SQVTM, CDR2 ANQGSEA. V gave up 6 bases and J gave up 6 bases; unmatched junction bases: 8. This CDR3 region has 14 residues.

The genes are TRBV7-2 and TRBJ2-4; TRBD2 agrees at 8 bases. The CDR3 is made up of 14 amino acids. Germline CDR1 reads SGHTA; CDR2 reads FQGNSA. V was clipped by 7 bases and J by 7 bases; unmatched bases: 9. Written as DNA, the CDR3 is TGTGCCAGCAAAACGCGGGGGGCGGGGAACATTCAGTACTTC. It is translated as CASKTRGAGNIQYF.

The rearrangement joins TRBV28 to TRBJ1-2, with 8 bases identical to TRBD1. CDR1 is MDHEN and CDR2 is SYDVKM in the germline V gene. CDR3 length equals 14 residues. After removal of 6 bases from V and 5 bases from J, the junction contained 8 bases not matched to a gene. CDR3: CASRDPGQEYGYTF. The CDR3 DNA reads as TGTGCCAGCAGAGATCCGGGACAGGAGTATGGCTACACCTTC.

This chain connects TRBV27 to TRBJ2-1, with TRBD1 matching 12 bases. V lost 4 bases to trimming and J lost 7 bases; unmatched junction nucleotides: 5. The CDR3 runs 15 residues. Germline CDR1 MNHEY, CDR2 SMNVEV (reference sequence). DNA of the CDR3: TGTGCCAGCAGTTCCGGGACAGGGGGCGGGAATGAGCAGTTCTTC. Its protein is CASSSGTGGGNEQFF.

This clone appeared once. This chain joins TRBV19 and TRBJ2-5; 7 nucleotides line up with TRBD1. From germline, CDR1 is LNHDA and CDR2 SQIVND (reference sequence). The trim removed 1 base at V and 5 bases at J, leaving 4 bases unmatched. This CDR3 contains 14 residues. The CDR3 loop is CASSIAGQWETQYF. The DNA of the CDR3 is TGTGCCAGTAGTATAGCGGGACAGTGGGAGACCCAGTACTTC.

The chain has TRBV3-1 (or the pseudogene TRBV3-2) and TRBJ1-1, with a weak D call TRBD1 (5 bases). CDR1 and CDR2 (germline): LGHDT, YNNKEL (reference sequence). V lost 2 bases to trimming and J lost 12 bases, with 16 bases between them. This CDR3 contains 13 residues. CDR3 DNA: TGTGCCAGCAGCCAACACTCCGGGACTGGGACTTTCTTT. This codes for CASSQHSGTGTFF.

The CDR3 loop reads CASSLGQGVTEAFF. DNA of the CDR3: TGTGCCAGCAGTTTAGGACAGGGGGTCACTGAAGCTTTCTTT. V and J are TRBV27 and TRBJ1-1; 10 bases fit TRBD1. There are 14 residues in the CDR3. Unmatched junction bases numbered 1, after V lost 2 bases and J lost 4 bases. CDR1 and CDR2 (germline): MNHEY, SMNVEV (reference sequence).

The gene calls are TRBV2 and TRBJ1-1, with 7 bases aligning to TRBD1. Trimming cost V 6 bases and J 7 bases; bases outside gene matches: 11. Germline V CDR1 and CDR2: SNHLY, FYNNEI. The CDR3 consists of 14 residues. This CDR3 reads CASREVPGQNEAFF. The CDR3 DNA reads TGTGCCAGCAGGGAGGTCCCGGGACAGAATGAAGCTTTCTTT.

The chain links TRBV3-1 (or the pseudogene TRBV3-2) to TRBJ2-1; 12 nucleotides line up with TRBD2. V shed 1 base, J shed 8 bases, and the junction held 3 bases outside the gene matches. CDR3 size: 15 residues. Germline CDR1 LGHDT, CDR2 YNNKEL (reference sequence). CDR3 loop: CASSQGTSGVYEQFF. In nucleotides, the CDR3 is TGTGCCAGCAGCCAAGGGACTAGCGGGGTGTATGAGCAGTTCTTC.

This rearrangement joins TRBV27 to TRBJ1-1; D is ambiguous. Germline V gene sequence: CDR1 MNHEY, CDR2 SMNVEV (reference sequence). This CDR3 has 15 residues. The V and J ends lost 2 bases and 0 bases respectively, with 10 bases between them. This CDR3 reads CASSLSGQMNTEAFF. The CDR3 region has the DNA TGTGCCAGCAGTTTAAGCGGGCAGATGAACACTGAAGCTTTCTTT.

V gene TRBV5-4 combines with J gene TRBJ2-5; 12 bases agree with TRBD2. Germline assignment: CDR1 SGHNT and CDR2 YYREEE (reference sequence). Unmatched junction bases numbered 5, after V lost 3 bases and J lost 2 bases. CDR3 length: 16 residues. The CDR3 loop is CASSSASGGGQETQYF. The CDR3 DNA sequence: TGTGCCAGCAGCTCCGCTAGCGGGGGGGGACAAGAGACCCAGTACTTC.

The chain employs TRBV7-9 and TRBJ2-7; 7 bases map to TRBD1. Per germline, CDR1 SEHNR and CDR2 FQNEAQ (reference sequence). The V gene end was trimmed by 6 bases and the J gene end by 3 bases; junction bases not matched to a gene: 2. The CDR3 is 12 amino acids. The CDR3 coding sequence is TGTGCCAGCAGTGGGGACAGCTACGAGCAGTACTTC. As protein: CASSGDSYEQYF.

This chain uses TRBV5-1 with TRBJ1-2; TRBD1 might be the D (5 bases). Trimming pared 0 bases from V and 0 bases from J, leaving 18 bases between. This CDR3 spans 18 amino acids. CDR1 is SGHRS and CDR2 is YFSETQ in the germline V gene. CDR3 protein: CASSLEEGQAYSNYGYTF. The CDR3 DNA sequence: TGCGCCAGCAGCTTGGAGGAGGGGCAGGCCTACTCTAACTATGGCTACACCTTC.

The genes are TRBV5-1 and TRBJ2-7, with D perhaps matching TRBD2 (5 bases). V was pared by 5 bases and J by 6 bases, with 18 bases between. The CDR3 has 14 residues. The germline V gene has CDR1 SGHRS and CDR2 YFSETQ. DNA for the CDR3: TGCGCCAGCAGTTCCCTTGAGGGTGTAGGCGAGCAGTACTTC. Translation gives CASSSLEGVGEQYF.

This CDR3 is CASSIAGANYGYTF. CDR3 bases: TGTGCCAGTAGTATCGCTGGGGCCAACTATGGCTACACCTTC. The chain is built from TRBV19 and TRBJ1-2; D possibly corresponds to TRBD1 (5 bases). The CDR3 is 14 residues long. The V gene lost 3 bases and the J gene lost 2 bases, with 10 bases spanning the gap. CDR1 LNHDA and CDR2 SQIVND come from the germline V gene (reference sequence).

The count of this clone is one. This chain uses TRBV7-9 with TRBJ2-5, with unresolved D. The CDR3 contains 14 residues. V was cut by 3 bases and J by 0 bases, with 8 bases left in between. Germline CDR1 is SEHNR and CDR2 is FQNEAQ (reference sequence). CDR3 DNA: TGTGCCAGCAGCTTGAGCCGGTACCAAGAGACCCAGTACTTC. Its translation: CASSLSRYQETQYF.

J is TRBJ1-6 and V is TRBV9; 10 bases map to TRBD1. This CDR3 comprises 15 residues. J was trimmed by 7 bases and V by 4 bases; bases with no gene match: 5. From germline, CDR1 is SGDLS and CDR2 YYNGEE. CDR3 in amino acids: CASSLGQGENSPLHF. CDR3 nucleotide sequence: TGTGCCAGCAGCTTAGGACAGGGGGAGAATTCACCCCTCCACTTT.

The sample holds a few counts of this clone. DNA of the CDR3: TGCGCCAGCATCGAGAGCGGGAACGAGCAGTACTTC. Amino acid sequence: CASIESGNEQYF. This sequence joins TRBV10-1 and TRBJ2-7; TRBD2 aligns across 7 bases. J gave up 5 bases and V 7 bases, and 5 bases lay outside the gene matches. This CDR3 region has 12 residues. Germline values: CDR1 WNHNN, CDR2 SYGVQD (reference sequence).